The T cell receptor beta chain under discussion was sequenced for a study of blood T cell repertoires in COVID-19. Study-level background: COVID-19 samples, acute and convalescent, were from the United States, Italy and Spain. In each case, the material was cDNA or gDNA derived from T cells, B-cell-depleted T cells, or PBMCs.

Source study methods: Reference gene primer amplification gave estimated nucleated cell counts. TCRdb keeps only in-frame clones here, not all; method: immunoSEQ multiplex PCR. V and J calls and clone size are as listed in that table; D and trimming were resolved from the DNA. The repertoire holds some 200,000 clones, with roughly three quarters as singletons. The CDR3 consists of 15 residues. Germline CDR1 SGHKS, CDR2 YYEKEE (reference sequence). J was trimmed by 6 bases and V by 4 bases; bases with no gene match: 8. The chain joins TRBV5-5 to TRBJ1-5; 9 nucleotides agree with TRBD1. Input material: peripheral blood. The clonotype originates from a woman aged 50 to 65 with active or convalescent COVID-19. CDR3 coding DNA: TGTGCCAGCAGCCAGACCGGGACAGGGCTTCAGCCCCAGCATTTT. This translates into CASSQTGTGLQPQHF. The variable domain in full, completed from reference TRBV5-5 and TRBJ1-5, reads DAGVTQSPTHLIKTRGQQVTLRCSPISGHKSVSWYQQVLGQGPQFIFQYYEKEERGRGNFPDRFSARQFPNYSSELNVNALLLGDSALYLCASSQTGTGLQPQHFGDGTRLSIL.